The entry below describes one T cell receptor (beta chain). What it binds is not known. The entry originates in a study of post-analysis software for immune sequencing data. Trimming removed 3 bases from V and 4 bases from J; junction bases left unmatched: 11. Looked up from germline, CDR1 is SQVTM and CDR2 is ANQGSEA. The CDR3 has 15 amino acids. Tagging with unique molecular identifiers was a feature of the TCR beta cDNA libraries. Yield was around 500,000 cDNA molecules from 1 to 10 million T cells. TCRdb analysed the PCR reads with MiXCR anew, one entry per CDR3 protein. This sample has 650,000 to 900,000 distinct CDR3 sequences, with roughly 50% found just once. Findings and limits, study-wide: When patients were compared with controls, 5 or 6 TRBV segments were more frequent, TRBV5-6, TRBV5-1 and TRBV20-1 among them.

The clonotype comes from a girl aged 5 to 17 with multiple sclerosis. The rearrangement links TRBV29-1 to TRBJ1-1; 7 bases line up with TRBD1. The sequencing input was blood. For the CDR3, the DNA is TGCAGCGTTGAGGGGGGCACAGGGGAGAGCACTGAAGCTTTCTTT. It specifies CSVEGGTGESTEAFF.